The source of this TCR beta chain is a study of a mutant IDH1 vaccine in newly diagnosed glioma. Study context: Treated patients were around 60% male, approximately 40% female, mean age roughly 40 years. Therapy received beforehand was radiotherapy, temozolomide, or both, with most patients given both.

General study points: It was about 95% of patients that developed vaccine-induced immune responses.

TCRdb's table, derived via immunoSEQ multiplex PCR, lists solely in-frame clones and lacks some. The sample includes 40,000 or so clones, roughly 92% of them seen just once. The time point: baseline, week 1 (first vaccination visit). As for treatment: pre-vaccination baseline after standard-of-care therapy. Diagnosis in the donors showed new WHO grade 3 or 4 astrocytomas that were IDH1-mutant and ATRX-lost. The germline CDR1 and CDR2 sequences are SGHRS and YFSETQ. V lost 4 bases and J lost 3, with 13 bases in between. The CDR3 runs to 14 residues. With regard to this clone: What it binds is unknown.

The chain employs TRBV5-1 and TRBJ1-2; tentative D call: TRBD1 (5 bases). Here the sequenced sample was PBMCs, taken from a glioma patient treated with radiotherapy, temozolomide or both. The origin of this receptor is a man between 18 and 35 years old with glioma. DNA for the CDR3: TGCGCCAGCAGCCTCCTTGCGGGGGACTATGGCTACACCTTC. It translates to CASSLLAGDYGYTF.